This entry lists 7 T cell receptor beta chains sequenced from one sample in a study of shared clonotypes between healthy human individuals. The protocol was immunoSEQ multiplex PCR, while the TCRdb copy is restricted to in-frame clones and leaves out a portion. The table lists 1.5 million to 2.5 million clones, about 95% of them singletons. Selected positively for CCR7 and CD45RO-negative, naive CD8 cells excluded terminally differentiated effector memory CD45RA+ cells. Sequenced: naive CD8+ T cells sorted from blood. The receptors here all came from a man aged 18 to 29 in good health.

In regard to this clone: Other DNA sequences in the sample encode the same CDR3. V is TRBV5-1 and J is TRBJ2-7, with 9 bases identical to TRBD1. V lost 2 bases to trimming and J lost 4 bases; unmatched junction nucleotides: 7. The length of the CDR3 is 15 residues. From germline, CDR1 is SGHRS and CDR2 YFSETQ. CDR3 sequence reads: CASSFPGQGVYEQYF. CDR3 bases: TGCGCCAGCAGCTTTCCGGGACAGGGCGTTTACGAGCAGTACTTC.

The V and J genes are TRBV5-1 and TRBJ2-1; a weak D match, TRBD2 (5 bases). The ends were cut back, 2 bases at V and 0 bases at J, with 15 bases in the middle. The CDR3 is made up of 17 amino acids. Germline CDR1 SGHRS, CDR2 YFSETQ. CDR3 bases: TGCGCCAGCAGCTTTACCGGCGGCGGGCTCTCCTACAATGAGCAGTTCTTC. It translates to CASSFTGGGLSYNEQFF.

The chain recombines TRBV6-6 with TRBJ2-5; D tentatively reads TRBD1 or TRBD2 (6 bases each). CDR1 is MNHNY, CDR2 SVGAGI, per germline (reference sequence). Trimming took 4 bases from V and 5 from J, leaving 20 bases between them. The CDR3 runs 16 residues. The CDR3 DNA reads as TGTGCCAGCAGTTTCCTCGATAGCGGAGGGGGGGAGACCCAGTACTTC. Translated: CASSFLDSGGGETQYF.

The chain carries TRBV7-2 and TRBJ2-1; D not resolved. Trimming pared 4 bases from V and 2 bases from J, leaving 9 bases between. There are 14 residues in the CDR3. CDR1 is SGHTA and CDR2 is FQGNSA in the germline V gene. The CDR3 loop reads CASSSPATYNEQFF. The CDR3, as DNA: TGTGCCAGCAGCTCGCCGGCCACCTACAATGAGCAGTTCTTC.

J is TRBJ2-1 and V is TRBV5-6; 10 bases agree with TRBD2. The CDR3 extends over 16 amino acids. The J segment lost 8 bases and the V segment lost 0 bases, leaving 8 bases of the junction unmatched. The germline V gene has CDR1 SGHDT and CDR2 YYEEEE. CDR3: CASSLGVAGGAYEQFF. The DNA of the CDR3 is TGTGCCAGCAGCTTGGGTGTAGCGGGAGGAGCGTATGAGCAGTTCTTC. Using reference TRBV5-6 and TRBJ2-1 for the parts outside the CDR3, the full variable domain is DAGVTQSPTHLIKTRGQQVTLRCSPKSGHDTVSWYQQALGQGPQFIFQYYEEEERQRGNFPDRFSGHQFPNYSSELNVNALLLGDSALYLCASSLGVAGGAYEQFFGPGTRLTVL.

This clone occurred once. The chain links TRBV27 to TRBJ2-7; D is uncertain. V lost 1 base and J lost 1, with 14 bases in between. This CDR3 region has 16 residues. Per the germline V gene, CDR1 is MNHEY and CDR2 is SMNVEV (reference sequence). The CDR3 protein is CASSLFPILPSYEQYF. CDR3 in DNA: TGTGCCAGCAGTTTATTCCCCATTCTCCCTTCCTACGAGCAGTACTTC.

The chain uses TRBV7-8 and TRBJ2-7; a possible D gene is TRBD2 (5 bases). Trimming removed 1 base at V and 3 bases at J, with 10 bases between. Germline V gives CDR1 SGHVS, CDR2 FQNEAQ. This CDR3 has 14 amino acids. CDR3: CASSLGGSLYEQYF. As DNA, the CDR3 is TGTGCCAGCAGCTTAGGCGGGTCCCTCTACGAGCAGTACTTC.